Ten or more counts support the clone carrying this T cell receptor (beta chain). What it recognizes is unknown. Clinical symptoms, serum thyroxine, TRAb, thyroid ultrasound and orbital computed tomography were relied on for diagnosis. The data originate from a study of Graves' ophthalmopathy and Graves' hyperthyroidism. The CDR3 contains 14 residues. Looked up from germline, CDR1 is SEHNR and CDR2 is FQNEAQ (reference sequence). Trimming shortened V by 2 bases and J by 5 bases, and 10 bases separated the two germline ends. The study amplified TCR beta CDR3 regions using RNA transcripts. A first-round RT-PCR used HTBI primers, followed by a second-round multiplex PCR. A single record per CDR3 protein comes from TCRdb applying MiXCR to the multiplex PCR reads. Of about 1.1 million distinct CDR3 sequences listed, roughly 35% are singletons. Findings and limits, study-wide: Blood shared most expanded thyroid clonotypes above 0.001 frequency.

What was sequenced was peripheral blood or thyroid tissue (not recorded which). This clonotype was sampled from an adult man with Graves' hyperthyroidism. V is TRBV7-9 and J is TRBJ1-5, with a weak D call TRBD1 (5 bases). Written as DNA, the CDR3 is TGTGCCAGCAGCTTATTGGGACGGGATCAGCCCCAGCATTTT. Amino acid sequence: CASSLLGRDQPQHF.